The present entry profiles one TCR beta chain with its context. The record originates from a study of blood T cell repertoires in COVID-19. Sequenced by immunoSEQ multiplex PCR; TCRdb stores in-frame clones only, minus some. The sample lists roughly 200,000 clones, about 78% occurring once. After removal of 3 bases from V and 0 bases from J, the junction contained 10 bases not matched to a gene. The germline V gene has CDR1 SGHAT and CDR2 FQNNGV. CDR3 size: 19 residues. The material sequenced was peripheral blood. The chain couples TRBV11-2 to TRBJ1-4; 10 positions match TRBD1. This TCR came from a woman aged 45-60 years with active or convalescent COVID-19. The CDR3 nucleotides are TGTGCCAGCAGCTTCGGGGTTAGGGGGACAGGGGCAACTAATGAAAAACTGTTTTTT. Protein sequence: CASSFGVRGTGATNEKLFF. Full variable domain (rest looked up from reference TRBV11-2 and TRBJ1-4): EAGVAQSPRYKIIEKRQSVAFWCNPISGHATLYWYQQILGQGPKLLIQFQNNGVVDDSQLPKDRFSAERLKGVDSTLKIQPAKLEDSAVYLCASSFGVRGTGATNEKLFFGSGTQLSVL.